This entry lists 24 T cell receptor beta chains sequenced from one sample in a study of technical replicates of blood from a handful of donors. Profiling relied on immunoSEQ multiplex PCR, and the TCRdb table lists in-frame clones only, not all of them. Of 76,000 or so clones listed, 91% are singletons. The sequenced material came from T cells isolated from PBMCs. The receptors shown here come from a human donor in good health.

The chain is built from TRBV11-1 and TRBJ2-2; 7 positions agree with TRBD1. The V and J ends lost 6 bases and 3 bases, in that order; junction bases with no gene match: 7. The CDR3 is made up of 15 amino acids. Germline loops: CDR1 SGHAT, CDR2 FQDESV (reference sequence). CDR3 sequence reads: CASSRYGTDTGELFF. CDR3 coding DNA: TGTGCCAGCAGTAGATACGGGACAGACACCGGGGAGCTGTTTTTT.

The chain couples TRBV11-2 to TRBJ1-2; D not resolved. This CDR3 spans 13 amino acids. From germline, CDR1 is SGHAT and CDR2 FQNNGV. Trimming pared 1 base from V and 2 bases from J, leaving 5 bases between. The CDR3 loop is CASSLGLNYGYTF. In DNA form, the CDR3 reads TGTGCCAGCAGCTTAGGTCTGAACTATGGCTACACCTTC.

This clone has a single count. The rearrangement links TRBV6-5 to TRBJ1-2; D may be TRBD1 (5 bases). The germline gives CDR1 MNHEY, CDR2 SVGAGI. Trimming removed 7 bases at V and 3 bases at J, with 18 bases between. This CDR3 has 15 amino acids. The CDR3 DNA sequence: TGTGCCAGCACTCCCGGACAAATGAACTACTATGGCTACACCTTC. It encodes CASTPGQMNYYGYTF.

V gene TRBV9 combines with J gene TRBJ1-1; D uncertain. The ends were cut back, 3 bases at V and 1 base at J, with 13 bases in the middle. The length of the CDR3 is 15 residues. Germline V lookup: CDR1 SGDLS, CDR2 YYNGEE. The CDR3 loop reads CASSEAGSSNTEAFF. Written as DNA, the CDR3 is TGTGCCAGCAGCGAAGCCGGGTCCTCGAACACTGAAGCTTTCTTT.

The V gene is TRBV4-2, the J gene TRBJ2-5; 8 bases fit TRBD1. Germline V gene sequence: CDR1 LGHNA, CDR2 YNFKEQ. CDR3 length: 19 residues. V shed 0 bases and J 5 bases; nucleotides not matched to a gene: 17. The CDR3 region is CASSQDNSMTGDPRETQYF. The CDR3 DNA reads TGTGCCAGCAGCCAAGATAATTCGATGACAGGGGACCCACGGGAGACCCAGTACTTC.

The rearrangement joins TRBV6-1 to TRBJ2-3, with 9 nucleotides matching TRBD1. The germline V gene has CDR1 MNHNS and CDR2 SASEGT. The length of the CDR3 is 15 residues. V gave up 11 bases and J gave up 3 bases; unmatched junction bases: 12. The CDR3 coding sequence is TGTGCCGCTCAAACAGGGGGCGAGGCAACAGATACGCAGTATTTT. Translation: CAAQTGGEATDTQYF.

J is TRBJ2-7 and V is TRBV10-2; 8 nucleotides line up with TRBD1. The V gene end was trimmed by 0 bases and the J gene end by 6 bases; junction bases not matched to a gene: 19. The CDR3 sequence is 19 residues long. Germline values: CDR1 WSHSY, CDR2 SAAADI. This chain's CDR3 is CASSESTGLQGGLLGEQYF. The CDR3 DNA is TGCGCCAGCAGTGAGTCGACGGGGTTACAGGGGGGATTGCTCGGCGAGCAGTACTTC.

This clone has just one count. The rearrangement links TRBV28 to TRBJ2-3; D unresolved. CDR3 length: 14 residues. Germline values: CDR1 MDHEN, CDR2 SYDVKM. The germline V and J ends were trimmed by 6 bases and 1 base, with 11 bases remaining between them. CDR3 nucleotides: TGTGCCAGCAGCGACTCCAGCGGCACAGATACGCAGTATTTT. Its translation: CASSDSSGTDTQYF. Looking up the rest from reference TRBV28 and TRBJ2-3 gives the full variable domain: DVKVTQSSRYLVKRTGEKVFLECVQDMDHENMFWYRQDPGLGLRLIYFSYDVKMKEKGDIPEGYSVSREKKERFSLILESASTNQTSMYLCASSDSSGTDTQYFGPGTRLTVL.

The gene calls are TRBV6-5 and TRBJ1-2; possible D gene TRBD1, 5 bases. The V gene lost 6 bases and the J gene lost 3 bases, with 17 bases spanning the gap. This CDR3 is 15 amino acids long. CDR1 is MNHEY and CDR2 is SVGAGI in the germline V gene. CDR3 sequence (DNA): TGTGCCAGCAGCGACAGATCTAGGAGTGACTATGGCTACACCTTC. It translates to CASSDRSRSDYGYTF.

The chain links TRBV7-8 to TRBJ1-1; no reliable D call. This CDR3 is 15 amino acids long. Germline V lookup: CDR1 SGHVS, CDR2 FQNEAQ. With 0 bases removed from V and 0 bases from J, the gap between germline ends came to 8 bases. This CDR3 is CASSLARLMNTEAFF. DNA for the CDR3: TGTGCCAGCAGCTTAGCGCGGCTCATGAACACTGAAGCTTTCTTT. Full variable domain (outside the CDR3, taken from reference TRBV7-8 and TRBJ1-1): GAGVSQSPRYKVAKRGQDVALRCDPISGHVSLFWYQQALGQGPEFLTYFQNEAQLDKSGLPSDRFFAERPEGSVSTLKIQRTQQEDSAVYLCASSLARLMNTEAFFGQGTRLTVV.

The rearrangement links TRBV2 to TRBJ2-5; 11 bases are a match to TRBD2. V shed 1 base and J 5 bases; nucleotides not matched to a gene: 6. There are 16 residues in the CDR3. Germline V gene sequence: CDR1 SNHLY, CDR2 FYNNEI. The CDR3 region is CASSEGVSGGAETQYF. The CDR3 DNA follows: TGTGCCAGCAGTGAAGGTGTTAGCGGGGGGGCTGAGACCCAGTACTTC.

The chain is built from TRBV14 and TRBJ2-6; weak D call: TRBD1 (6 bases). This CDR3 has 15 amino acids. CDR1 SGHDN and CDR2 FVKESK come from the germline V gene. V dropped 3 bases and J dropped 2 bases, with 8 bases sitting between them. The CDR3 DNA sequence: TGTGCCAGCAGCCAGCAGGGGCCTGGGGCCAACGTCCTGACTTTC. Encoded protein: CASSQQGPGANVLTF.

The CDR3 is CASSLMTDQPQHF. DNA of the CDR3: TGCGCCAGCAGCTTGATGACAGATCAGCCCCAGCATTTT. The chain couples TRBV5-1 to TRBJ1-5; D possibly corresponds to TRBD1 (5 bases). Trimming shortened V by 1 base and J by 5 bases, and 7 bases separated the two germline ends. The CDR3 runs to 13 residues. Germline assignment: CDR1 SGHRS and CDR2 YFSETQ.

This clone was recorded only once. The chain combines TRBV16 with TRBJ1-2, with a tentative D call TRBD1 (5 bases). This CDR3 has 15 residues. Between the trimmed V and J ends, which lost 2 bases and 8 bases, there was a span of 18 bases. CDR1 KGHSY and CDR2 FQNENV come from the germline V gene. CDR3 amino acids: CASSQLTGSVRGYTF. CDR3 nucleotide sequence: TGTGCCAGCAGCCAACTTACAGGATCCGTTAGGGGCTACACCTTC.

The genes are TRBV7-3 and TRBJ2-1; 10 bases align to TRBD1. This CDR3 has 17 residues. The junction had 16 bases not matched to a gene; V was cut back by 4 bases and J by 10 bases. Germline CDR1 SGHTA, CDR2 FQGTGA. CDR3 amino acids: CASSSSPGQGSEGEQFF. The DNA of the CDR3 is TGTGCCAGCAGCTCGTCTCCGGGACAGGGGTCGGAGGGGGAGCAGTTCTTC.

The chain couples TRBV5-1 to TRBJ1-1, with D hard to call. The germline CDR1 and CDR2 sequences are SGHRS and YFSETQ. There are 14 residues in the CDR3. The germline V and J ends were trimmed by 4 bases and 1 base, with 11 bases remaining between them. DNA of the CDR3: TGCGCCAGCAGCGGAACAACAGCGAACACTGAAGCTTTCTTT. Translating gives CASSGTTANTEAFF.

This clone was counted once. The J gene is TRBJ2-3, the V gene TRBV9; 7 positions agree with TRBD1. Germline trimming cut 3 bases from V and 4 bases from J; bases unmatched to any gene: 11. The CDR3 is 16 amino acids. CDR1 is SGDLS and CDR2 is YYNGEE in the germline V gene. The CDR3 sequence is CASSGRTGRYSDTQYF. Here the CDR3 DNA reads TGTGCCAGCAGCGGAAGGACAGGCCGATATTCAGATACGCAGTATTTT.

The V gene is TRBV5-5, the J gene TRBJ1-2, with D tentatively TRBD1 (5 bases). Germline V gives CDR1 SGHKS, CDR2 YYEKEE (reference sequence). The CDR3 covers 14 residues. V was trimmed by 2 bases and J by 1 base, leaving 9 bases between them. This CDR3 is CASSLQTVNYGYTF. CDR3 in DNA: TGTGCCAGCAGCTTACAGACAGTTAACTATGGCTACACCTTC.

The V and J genes are TRBV19 and TRBJ1-4; 7 positions match TRBD1. Unmatched junction bases numbered 14, after V lost 5 bases and J lost 8 bases. The CDR3 has 16 residues. Germline V gene data show CDR1 as LNHDA and CDR2 as SQIVND (reference sequence). CDR3 region: CASSSPRGQLREKLFF. CDR3 DNA sequence: TGTGCCAGTAGTTCGCCGAGGGGGCAGCTTAGGGAAAAACTGTTTTTT.

The V gene is TRBV30, the J gene TRBJ1-2, with D maybe TRBD1 (6 bases). The V end was cut by 7 bases, the J end by 8 bases, with 29 bases between. Per the germline V gene, CDR1 is GTSNPN and CDR2 is SVGIG (reference sequence). The CDR3 runs 16 residues. CDR3 sequence reads: CASPRGRGISREGYTF. DNA of the CDR3: TGTGCCTCCCCCCGGGGCAGGGGAATATCGAGAGAGGGCTACACCTTC. Using reference TRBV30 and TRBJ1-2 for the parts outside the CDR3, the full variable domain is SQTIHQWPATLVQPVGSPLSLECTVEGTSNPNLYWYRQAAGRGLQLLFYSVGIGQISSEVPQNLSASRPQDRQFILSSKKLLLSDSGFYLCASPRGRGISREGYTFGSGTRLTVV.

The chain couples TRBV30 to TRBJ1-1, with a weak D call TRBD1 (5 bases). The V and J ends lost 4 bases and 0 bases respectively, with 9 bases between them. The CDR3 sequence is 13 residues long. Germline CDR1 and CDR2: GTSNPN and SVGIG (reference sequence). CDR3 residues: CAWMRGMNTEAFF. CDR3 DNA: TGTGCCTGGATGCGGGGGATGAACACTGAAGCTTTCTTT.

This chain uses TRBV10-1 with TRBJ2-1; 14 bases match TRBD2. J gave up 5 bases and V 8 bases, and 5 bases lay outside the gene matches. Germline CDR1 is WNHNN and CDR2 is SYGVQD (reference sequence). The CDR3 covers 15 residues. The CDR3 loop is CASGTSGRGDNEQFF. CDR3 bases: TGCGCCAGCGGGACTAGCGGGAGAGGGGACAATGAGCAGTTCTTC.

V usage is TRBV5-8 and J usage is TRBJ1-5; D unresolved. The CDR3 is 13 residues long. Trimming pared 0 bases from V and 8 bases from J, leaving 9 bases between. Germline V lookup: CDR1 SGHTS, CDR2 YDEGEE. CDR3 protein: CASSLDGFKPQHF. The CDR3 nucleotides are TGTGCCAGCAGCTTGGACGGGTTTAAGCCCCAGCATTTT.

The chain couples TRBV30 to TRBJ2-7, with 7 bases matching TRBD1. The CDR3 spans 11 residues. Per germline, CDR1 GTSNPN and CDR2 SVGIG (reference sequence). The CDR3 here is CASRQGYEQYF. CDR3 in DNA: TGTGCTTCTCGACAGGGCTACGAGCAGTACTTC.